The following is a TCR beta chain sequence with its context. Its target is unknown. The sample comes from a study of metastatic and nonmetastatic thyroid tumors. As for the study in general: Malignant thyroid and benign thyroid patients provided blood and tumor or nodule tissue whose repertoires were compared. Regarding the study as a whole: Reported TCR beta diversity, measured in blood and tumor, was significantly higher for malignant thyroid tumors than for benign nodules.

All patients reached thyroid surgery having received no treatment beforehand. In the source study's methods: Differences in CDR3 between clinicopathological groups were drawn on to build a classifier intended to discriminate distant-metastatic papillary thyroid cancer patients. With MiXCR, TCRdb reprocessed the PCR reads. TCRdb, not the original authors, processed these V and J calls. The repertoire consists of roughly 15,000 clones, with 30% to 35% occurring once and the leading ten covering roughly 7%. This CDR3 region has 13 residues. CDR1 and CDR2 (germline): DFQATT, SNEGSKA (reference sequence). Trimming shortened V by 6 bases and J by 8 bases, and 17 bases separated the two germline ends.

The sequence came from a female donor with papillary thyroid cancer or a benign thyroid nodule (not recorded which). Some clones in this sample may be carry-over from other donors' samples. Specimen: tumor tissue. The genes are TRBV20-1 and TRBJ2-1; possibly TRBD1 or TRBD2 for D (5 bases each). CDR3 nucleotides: TGCAGTGCCCGGGACGTAGGGATTCATGAGCAGTTCTTC. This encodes CSARDVGIHEQFF.